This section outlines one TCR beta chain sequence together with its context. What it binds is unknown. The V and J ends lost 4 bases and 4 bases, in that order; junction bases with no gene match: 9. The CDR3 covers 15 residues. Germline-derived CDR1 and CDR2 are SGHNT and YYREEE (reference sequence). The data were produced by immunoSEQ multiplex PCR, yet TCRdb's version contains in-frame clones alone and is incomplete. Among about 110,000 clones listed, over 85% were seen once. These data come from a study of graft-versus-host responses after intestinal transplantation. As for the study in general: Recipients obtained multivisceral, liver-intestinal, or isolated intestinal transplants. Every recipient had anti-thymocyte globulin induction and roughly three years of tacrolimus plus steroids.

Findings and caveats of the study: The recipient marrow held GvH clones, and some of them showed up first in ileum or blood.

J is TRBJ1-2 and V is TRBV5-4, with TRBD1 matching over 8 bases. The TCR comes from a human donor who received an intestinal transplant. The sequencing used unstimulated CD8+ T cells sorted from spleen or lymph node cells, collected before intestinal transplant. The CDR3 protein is CASSISSDRAYGYTF. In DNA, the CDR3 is TGTGCCAGCAGCATAAGCTCGGACAGGGCCTATGGCTACACCTTC.